This T cell receptor beta chain was sequenced in a study of blood T cell repertoires in COVID-19. In assigning cohorts, the study relied on participant-reported clinical history. Among Cohort 3 donors, those recovered had two negative PCRs, clearance, or symptom resolution. The data were produced by immunoSEQ multiplex PCR, yet TCRdb's version contains in-frame clones alone and is incomplete. This sample has about 390,000 clones; 80% to 90% occur once, and the top ten carry roughly 9.4%. The CDR3 extends over 15 amino acids. Germline CDR1 LNHDA, CDR2 SQIVND (reference sequence). V shed 9 bases, J shed 5 bases, and the junction held 11 bases outside the gene matches.

The specimen was PBMCs or T cells enriched from blood (not recorded which). This sequence originates from a woman aged 50 to 60 who had recovered from COVID-19. The rearrangement links TRBV19 to TRBJ1-4; 8 bases align to TRBD1. CDR3 protein: CARWTGSAWNEKLFF. The CDR3 DNA is TGTGCCAGGTGGACAGGGAGTGCTTGGAATGAAAAACTGTTTTTT.